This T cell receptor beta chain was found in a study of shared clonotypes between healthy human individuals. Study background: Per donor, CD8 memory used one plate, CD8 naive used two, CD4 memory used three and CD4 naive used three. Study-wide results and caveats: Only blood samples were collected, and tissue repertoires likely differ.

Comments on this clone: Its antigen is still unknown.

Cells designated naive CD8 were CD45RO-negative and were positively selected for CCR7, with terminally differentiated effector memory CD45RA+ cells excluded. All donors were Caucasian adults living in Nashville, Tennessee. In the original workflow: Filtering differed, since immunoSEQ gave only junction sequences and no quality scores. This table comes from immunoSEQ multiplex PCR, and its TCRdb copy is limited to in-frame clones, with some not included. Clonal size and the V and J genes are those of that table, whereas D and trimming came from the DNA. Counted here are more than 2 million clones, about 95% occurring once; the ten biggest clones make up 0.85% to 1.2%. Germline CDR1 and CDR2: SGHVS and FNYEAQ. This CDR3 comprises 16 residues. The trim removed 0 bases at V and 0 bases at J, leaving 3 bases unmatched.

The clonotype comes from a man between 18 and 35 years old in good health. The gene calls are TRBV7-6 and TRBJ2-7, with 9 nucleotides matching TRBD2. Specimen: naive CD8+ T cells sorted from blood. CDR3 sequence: CASSLASSGDSYEQYF. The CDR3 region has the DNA TGTGCCAGCAGCTTAGCTTCTAGCGGGGACTCCTACGAGCAGTACTTC.